This record looks at one T cell receptor beta chain sequence and its context. This entry belongs to a study of blood T cell repertoires in COVID-19. Study in general: Sample material is recorded as cDNA or gDNA derived from T cells, B-cell-depleted T cells, or PBMCs.

After removal of 8 bases from V and 7 bases from J, the junction contained 8 bases not matched to a gene. There are 13 residues in the CDR3. From germline, CDR1 is LNHDA and CDR2 SQIVND (reference sequence). The table came from immunoSEQ multiplex PCR; TCRdb's copy has only in-frame clones and leaves some out. The sample lists around 320,000 clones, about nine tenths occurring once. One Seattle source followed patients from active infection through their disease course. Sequencing was performed on peripheral blood. The sequence was obtained from a young woman with COVID-19, enrolled during active disease. The chain has TRBV19 and TRBJ1-5; 7 bases fit TRBD1. The CDR3 bases are TGTGCCAGTGACAGGGCTCTTAGACAGCCCCAGCATTTT. Translation: CASDRALRQPQHF.